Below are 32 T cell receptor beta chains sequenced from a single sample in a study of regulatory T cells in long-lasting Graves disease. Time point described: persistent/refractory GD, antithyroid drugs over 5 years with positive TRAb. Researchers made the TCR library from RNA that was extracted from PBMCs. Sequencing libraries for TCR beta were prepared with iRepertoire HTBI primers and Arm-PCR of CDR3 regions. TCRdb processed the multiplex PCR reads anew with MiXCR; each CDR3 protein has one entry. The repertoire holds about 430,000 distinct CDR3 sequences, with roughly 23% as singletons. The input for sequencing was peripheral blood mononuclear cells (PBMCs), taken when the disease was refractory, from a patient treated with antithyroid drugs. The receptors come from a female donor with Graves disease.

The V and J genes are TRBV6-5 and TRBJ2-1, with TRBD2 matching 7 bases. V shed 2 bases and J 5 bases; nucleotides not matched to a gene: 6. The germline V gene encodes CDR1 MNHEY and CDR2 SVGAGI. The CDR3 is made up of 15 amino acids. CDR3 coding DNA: TGTGCCAGCAGTTACAACAGCGGGACGAACAATGAGCAGTTCTTC. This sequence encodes CASSYNSGTNNEQFF.

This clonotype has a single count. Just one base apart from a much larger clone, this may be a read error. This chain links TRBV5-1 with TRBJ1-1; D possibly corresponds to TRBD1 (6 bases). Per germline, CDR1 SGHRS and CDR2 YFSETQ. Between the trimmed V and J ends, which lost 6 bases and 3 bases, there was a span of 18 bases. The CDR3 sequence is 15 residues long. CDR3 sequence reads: CASNSAGDPDTEAFF. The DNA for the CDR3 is TGCGCCAGCAACTCGGCAGGGGACCCGGACACTGAAGCTTTCTTT.

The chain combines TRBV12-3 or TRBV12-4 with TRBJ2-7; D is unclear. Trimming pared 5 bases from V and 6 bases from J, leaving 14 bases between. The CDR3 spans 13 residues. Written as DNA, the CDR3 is TGTGCCAGCAGTCTGATTCGCGATGGCGAGCAGTACTTC. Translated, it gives CASSLIRDGEQYF.

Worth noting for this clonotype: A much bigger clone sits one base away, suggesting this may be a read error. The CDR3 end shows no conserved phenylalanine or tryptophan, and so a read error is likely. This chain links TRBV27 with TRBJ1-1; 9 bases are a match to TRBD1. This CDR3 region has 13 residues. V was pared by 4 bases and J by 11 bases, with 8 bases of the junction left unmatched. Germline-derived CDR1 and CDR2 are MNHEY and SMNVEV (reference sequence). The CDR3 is CASSSTGGGRAFV. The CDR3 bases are TGTGCCAGCAGTTCAACAGGGGGCGGACGGGCTTTCGTT.

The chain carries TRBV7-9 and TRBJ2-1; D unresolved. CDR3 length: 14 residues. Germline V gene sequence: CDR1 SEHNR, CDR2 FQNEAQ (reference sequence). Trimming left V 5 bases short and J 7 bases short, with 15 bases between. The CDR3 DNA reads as TGTGCCAGCAGCCTGGTCCTGGGCGGAAATGAGCAGTTCTTC. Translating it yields CASSLVLGGNEQFF.

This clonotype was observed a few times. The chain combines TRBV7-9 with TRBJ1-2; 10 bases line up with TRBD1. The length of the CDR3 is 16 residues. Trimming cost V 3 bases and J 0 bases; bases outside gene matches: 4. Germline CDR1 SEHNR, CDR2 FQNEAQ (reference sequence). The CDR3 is CASSFGTGAANYGYTF. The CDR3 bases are TGTGCCAGCAGCTTCGGGACAGGGGCCGCTAACTATGGCTACACCTTC.

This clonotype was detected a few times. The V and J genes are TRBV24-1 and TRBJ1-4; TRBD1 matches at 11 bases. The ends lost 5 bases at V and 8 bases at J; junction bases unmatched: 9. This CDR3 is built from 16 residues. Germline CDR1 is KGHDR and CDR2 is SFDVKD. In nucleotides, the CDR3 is TGTGCCACCAGTGCGACAGGACAGGGGGCGACGGAAAAACTGTTTTTT. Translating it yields CATSATGQGATEKLFF.

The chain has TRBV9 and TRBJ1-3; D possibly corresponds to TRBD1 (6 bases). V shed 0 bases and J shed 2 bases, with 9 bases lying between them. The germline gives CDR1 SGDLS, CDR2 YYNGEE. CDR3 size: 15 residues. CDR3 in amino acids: CASSVEPGAGNTIYF. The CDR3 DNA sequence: TGTGCCAGCAGCGTAGAGCCAGGGGCTGGAAACACCATATATTTT.

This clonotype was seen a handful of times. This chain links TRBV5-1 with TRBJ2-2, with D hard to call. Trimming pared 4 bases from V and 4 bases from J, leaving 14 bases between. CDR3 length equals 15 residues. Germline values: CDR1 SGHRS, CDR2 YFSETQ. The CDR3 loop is CASSMTTQPTGELFF. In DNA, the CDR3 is TGCGCCAGCAGCATGACCACACAACCCACCGGGGAGCTGTTTTTT.

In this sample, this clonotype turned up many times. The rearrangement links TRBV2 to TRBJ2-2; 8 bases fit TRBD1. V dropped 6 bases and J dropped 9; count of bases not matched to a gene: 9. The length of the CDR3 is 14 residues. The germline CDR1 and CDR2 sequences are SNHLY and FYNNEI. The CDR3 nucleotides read TGTGCCAGCAGCGACCCTACAGGGGGTTGGGAGCTGTTTTTT. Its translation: CASSDPTGGWELFF.

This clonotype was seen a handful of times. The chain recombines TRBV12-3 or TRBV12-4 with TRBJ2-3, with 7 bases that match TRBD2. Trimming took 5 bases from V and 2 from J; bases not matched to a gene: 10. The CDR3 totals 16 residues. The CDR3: CASSPRLGTTTDTQYF. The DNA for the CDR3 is TGTGCCAGCAGTCCCAGACTAGGGACTACCACAGATACGCAGTATTTT.

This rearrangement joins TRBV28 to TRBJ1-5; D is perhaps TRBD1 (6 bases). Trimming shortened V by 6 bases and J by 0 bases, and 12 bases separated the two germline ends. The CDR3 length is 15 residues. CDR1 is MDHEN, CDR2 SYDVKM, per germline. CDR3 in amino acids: CASSWGLFSNQPQHF. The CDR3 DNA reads TGTGCCAGCAGCTGGGGGCTCTTTAGCAATCAGCCCCAGCATTTT.

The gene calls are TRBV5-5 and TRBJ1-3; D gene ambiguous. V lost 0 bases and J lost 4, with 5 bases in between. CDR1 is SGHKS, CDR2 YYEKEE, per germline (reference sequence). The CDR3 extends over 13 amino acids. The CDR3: CASSLDRGNTIYF. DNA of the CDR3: TGTGCCAGCAGCTTGGACAGAGGAAACACCATATATTTT.

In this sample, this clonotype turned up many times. The CDR3 nucleotides read TGTGCCACCAGCCCTCGCCGGGACCGCAGCGAGCAGTACTTC. Its protein is CATSPRRDRSEQYF. The J gene is TRBJ2-7, the V gene TRBV15; either TRBD1 or TRBD2 may fit D (5 bases each). Between the trimmed V and J ends, which lost 5 bases and 6 bases, there was a span of 17 bases. This CDR3 is built from 14 residues. CDR1 and CDR2 from the germline V gene are LNHNV and YYDKDF (reference sequence).

This chain's CDR3 is CASSPPGQGPNEKLFF. The CDR3, as DNA: TGTGCCAGCAGCCCCCCCGGACAGGGCCCCAATGAAAAACTGTTTTTT. The chain has TRBV2 and TRBJ1-4, with TRBD1 matching over 8 bases. CDR1 and CDR2 from the germline V gene are SNHLY and FYNNEI. With 6 bases clipped from V and 5 bases from J, the junction kept 11 bases outside the gene matches. The CDR3 covers 16 residues.

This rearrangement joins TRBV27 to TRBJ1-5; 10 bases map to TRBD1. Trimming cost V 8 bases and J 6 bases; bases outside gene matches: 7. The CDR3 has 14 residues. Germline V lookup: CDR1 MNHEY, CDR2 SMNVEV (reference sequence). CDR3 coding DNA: TGTGCCAGCGGCAGACAGGGGGCTTTTCAGCCCCAGCATTTT. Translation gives CASGRQGAFQPQHF.

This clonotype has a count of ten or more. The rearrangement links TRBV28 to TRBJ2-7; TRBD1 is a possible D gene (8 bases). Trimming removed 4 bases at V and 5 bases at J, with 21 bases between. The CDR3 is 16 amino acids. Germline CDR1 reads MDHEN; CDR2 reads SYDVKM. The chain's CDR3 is CASSSPGQGGGHEQYF. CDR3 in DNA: TGTGCCAGCAGTTCCCCCGGACAGGGCGGGGGTCACGAGCAGTACTTC.

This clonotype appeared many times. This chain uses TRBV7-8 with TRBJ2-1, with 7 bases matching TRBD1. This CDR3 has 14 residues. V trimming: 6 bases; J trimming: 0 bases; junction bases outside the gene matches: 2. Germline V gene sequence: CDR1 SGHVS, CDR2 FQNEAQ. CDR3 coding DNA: TGTGCCAGCAGATGGACAGGCTCCTACAATGAGCAGTTCTTC. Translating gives CASRWTGSYNEQFF.

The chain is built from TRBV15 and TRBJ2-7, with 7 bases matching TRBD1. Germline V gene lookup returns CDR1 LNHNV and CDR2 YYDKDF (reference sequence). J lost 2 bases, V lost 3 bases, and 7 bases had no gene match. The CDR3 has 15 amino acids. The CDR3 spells CATSSHRDRPYEQYF. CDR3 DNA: TGTGCCACCAGCAGTCACCGGGACAGACCCTACGAGCAGTACTTC.

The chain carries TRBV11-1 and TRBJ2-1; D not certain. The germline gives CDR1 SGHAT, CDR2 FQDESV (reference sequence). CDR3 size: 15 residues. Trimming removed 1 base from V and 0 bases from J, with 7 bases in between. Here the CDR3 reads CASSLGPDSYNEQFF. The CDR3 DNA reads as TGTGCCAGCAGCTTAGGACCGGACTCCTACAATGAGCAGTTCTTC.

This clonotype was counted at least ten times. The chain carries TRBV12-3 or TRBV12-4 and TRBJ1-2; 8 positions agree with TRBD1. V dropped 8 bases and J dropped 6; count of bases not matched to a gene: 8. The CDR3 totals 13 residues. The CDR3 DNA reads TGTGCCAGCGGCGCGACAGGGGCGGATGGCTACACCTTC. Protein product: CASGATGADGYTF.

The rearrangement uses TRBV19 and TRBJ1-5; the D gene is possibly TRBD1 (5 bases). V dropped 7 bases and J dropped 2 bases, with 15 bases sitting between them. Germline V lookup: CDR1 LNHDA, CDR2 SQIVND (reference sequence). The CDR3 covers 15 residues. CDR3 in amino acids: CASKTSREGNQPQHF. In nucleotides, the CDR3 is TGTGCCAGTAAGACAAGCAGGGAGGGCAATCAGCCCCAGCATTTT.

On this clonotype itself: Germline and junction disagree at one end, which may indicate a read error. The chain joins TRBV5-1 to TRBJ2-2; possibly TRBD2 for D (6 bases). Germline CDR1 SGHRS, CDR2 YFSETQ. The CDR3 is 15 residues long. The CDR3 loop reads CASRLGGTNTGELFF. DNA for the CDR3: TGCGCCAGCAGGTTGGGAGGAACGAACACCGGGGAGCTGTTTTTT.

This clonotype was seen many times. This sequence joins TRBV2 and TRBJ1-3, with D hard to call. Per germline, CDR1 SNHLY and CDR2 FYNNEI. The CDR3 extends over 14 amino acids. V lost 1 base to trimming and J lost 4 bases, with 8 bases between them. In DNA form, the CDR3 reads TGTGCCAGCAGTGAAGATGGCACCGGAAACACCATATATTTT. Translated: CASSEDGTGNTIYF.

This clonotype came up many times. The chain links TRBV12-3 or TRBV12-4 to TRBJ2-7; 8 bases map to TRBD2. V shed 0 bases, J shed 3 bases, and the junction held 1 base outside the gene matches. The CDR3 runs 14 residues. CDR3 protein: CASSLASGVYEQYF. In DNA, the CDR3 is TGTGCCAGCAGTTTAGCTAGCGGGGTCTACGAGCAGTACTTC.

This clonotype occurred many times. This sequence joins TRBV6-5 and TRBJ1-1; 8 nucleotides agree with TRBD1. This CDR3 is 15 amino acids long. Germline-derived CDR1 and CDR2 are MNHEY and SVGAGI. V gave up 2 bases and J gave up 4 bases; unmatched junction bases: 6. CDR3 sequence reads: CASSYLGQGATEAFF. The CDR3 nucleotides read TGTGCCAGCAGTTACCTCGGACAGGGAGCCACTGAAGCTTTCTTT.

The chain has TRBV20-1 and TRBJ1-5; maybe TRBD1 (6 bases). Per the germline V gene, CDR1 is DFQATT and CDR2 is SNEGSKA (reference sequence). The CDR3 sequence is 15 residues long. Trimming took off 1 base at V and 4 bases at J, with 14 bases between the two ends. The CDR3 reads CSARGGGASNQPQHF. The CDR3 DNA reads TGCAGTGCTAGAGGAGGGGGGGCTTCGAATCAGCCCCAGCATTTT.

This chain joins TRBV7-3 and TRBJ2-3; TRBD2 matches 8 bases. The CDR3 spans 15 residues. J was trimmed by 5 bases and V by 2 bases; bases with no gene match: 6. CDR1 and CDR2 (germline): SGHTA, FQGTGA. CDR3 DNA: TGTGCCAGCAGCTTACAAGCGGGAGTGAGAGATACGCAGTATTTT. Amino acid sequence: CASSLQAGVRDTQYF. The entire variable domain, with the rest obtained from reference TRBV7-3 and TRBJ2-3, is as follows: GAGVSQTPSNKVTEKGKYVELRCDPISGHTALYWYRQSLGQGPEFLIYFQGTGAADDSGLPNDRFFAVRPEGSVSTLKIQRTERGDSAVYLCASSLQAGVRDTQYFGPGTRLTVL.

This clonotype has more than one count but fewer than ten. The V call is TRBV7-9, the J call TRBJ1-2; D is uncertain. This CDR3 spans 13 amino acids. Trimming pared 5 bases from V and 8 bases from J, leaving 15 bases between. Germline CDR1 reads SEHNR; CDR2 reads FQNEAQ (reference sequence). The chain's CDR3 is CASSPTQTGGYTF. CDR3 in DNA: TGTGCCAGCAGCCCAACTCAAACTGGCGGCTACACCTTC.

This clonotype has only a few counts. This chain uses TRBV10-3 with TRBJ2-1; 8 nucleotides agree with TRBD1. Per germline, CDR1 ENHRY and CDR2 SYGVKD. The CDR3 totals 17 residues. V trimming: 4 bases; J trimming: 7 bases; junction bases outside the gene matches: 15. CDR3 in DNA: TGTGCCATCAGTGGACAGGGGACGGATCTCGGTCGGAATGAGCAGTTCTTC. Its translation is CAISGQGTDLGRNEQFF.

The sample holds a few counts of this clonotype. The CDR3 DNA is TGTGCCAGCAGCCCGGGTCTAGCTGACGCCTACGAGCAGTACTTC. Protein product: CASSPGLADAYEQYF. V gene TRBV13 combines with J gene TRBJ2-7; a possible D gene is TRBD2 (5 bases). The germline V gene has CDR1 PRHDT and CDR2 FYEKMQ (reference sequence). CDR3 size: 15 residues. Trimming removed 5 bases at V and 2 bases at J, with 16 bases between.

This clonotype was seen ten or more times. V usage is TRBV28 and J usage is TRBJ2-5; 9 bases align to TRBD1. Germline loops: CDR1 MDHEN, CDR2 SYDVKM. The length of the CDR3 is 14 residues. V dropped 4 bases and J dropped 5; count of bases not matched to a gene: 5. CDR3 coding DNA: TGTGCCAGCAGTTCGGGACAGGGCGGCGAGACCCAGTACTTC. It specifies CASSSGQGGETQYF.